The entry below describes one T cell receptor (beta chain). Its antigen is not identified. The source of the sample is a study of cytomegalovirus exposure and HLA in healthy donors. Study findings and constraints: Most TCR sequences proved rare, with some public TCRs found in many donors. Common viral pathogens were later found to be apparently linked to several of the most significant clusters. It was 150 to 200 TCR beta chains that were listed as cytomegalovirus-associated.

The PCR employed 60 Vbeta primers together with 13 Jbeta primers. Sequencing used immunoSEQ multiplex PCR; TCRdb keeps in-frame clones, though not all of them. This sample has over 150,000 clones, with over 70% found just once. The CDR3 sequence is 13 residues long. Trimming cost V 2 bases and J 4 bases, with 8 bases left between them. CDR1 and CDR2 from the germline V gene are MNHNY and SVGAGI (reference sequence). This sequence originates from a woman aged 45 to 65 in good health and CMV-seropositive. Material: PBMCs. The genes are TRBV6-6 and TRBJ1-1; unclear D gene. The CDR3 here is CASSYAGSTEAFF. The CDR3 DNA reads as TGTGCCAGCAGTTACGCCGGGTCCACTGAAGCTTTCTTT.